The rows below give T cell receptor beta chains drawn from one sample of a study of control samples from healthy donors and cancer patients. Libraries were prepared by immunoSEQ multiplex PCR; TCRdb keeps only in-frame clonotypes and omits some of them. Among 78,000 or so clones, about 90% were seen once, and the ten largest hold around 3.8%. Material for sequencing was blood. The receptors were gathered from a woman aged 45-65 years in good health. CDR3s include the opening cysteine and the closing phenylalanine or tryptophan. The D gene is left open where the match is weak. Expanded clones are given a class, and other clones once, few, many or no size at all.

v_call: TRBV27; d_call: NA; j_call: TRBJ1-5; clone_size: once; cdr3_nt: TGTGCCAGCAGTTTAAATATCGGGGGTTCTCAGCCCCAGCATTTT; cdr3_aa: CASSLNIGGSQPQHF
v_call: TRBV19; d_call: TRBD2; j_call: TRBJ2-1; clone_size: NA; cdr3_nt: TGTGCCAGTAGCCCGAGAGGGACTAGCGGGGGCTTTTTGTATGAGCAGTTCTTC; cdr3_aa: CASSPRGTSGGFLYEQFF
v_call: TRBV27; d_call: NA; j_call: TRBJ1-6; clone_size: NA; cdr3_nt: TGTGCCAGCAGTTTAGAGATGGTCCGGCAACCCCTCCACTTT; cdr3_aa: CASSLEMVRQPLHF
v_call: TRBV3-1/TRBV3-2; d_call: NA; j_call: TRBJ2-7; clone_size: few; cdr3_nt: TGTGCCAGCAGCCAGGGGCGGAGGGTGACCTACGAGCAGTACTTC; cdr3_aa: CASSQGRRVTYEQYF
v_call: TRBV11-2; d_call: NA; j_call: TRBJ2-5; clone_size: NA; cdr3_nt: TGTGCCAGCAGCTGGACGAGGGAGACCCAGTACTTC; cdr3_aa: CASSWTRETQYF
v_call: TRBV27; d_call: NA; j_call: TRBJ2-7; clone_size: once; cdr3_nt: TGTGCCAGCAGACGACTGGGGATGGGGGCCCCCTACTACGAGCAGTACTTC; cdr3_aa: CASRRLGMGAPYYEQYF
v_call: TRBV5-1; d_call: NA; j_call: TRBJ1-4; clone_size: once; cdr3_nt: TGCGCCAGCAGCTGGGCAGGGCTGACTAATGAAAAACTGTTTTTT; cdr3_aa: CASSWAGLTNEKLFF
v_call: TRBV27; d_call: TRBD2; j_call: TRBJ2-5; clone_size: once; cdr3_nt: TGTGCCAGCAGTTTATCGTCTAGCGGGAGGTTAGAGACCCAGTACTTC; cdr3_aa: CASSLSSSGRLETQYF
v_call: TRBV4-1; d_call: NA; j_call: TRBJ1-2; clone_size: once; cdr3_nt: TGCGCCAGCAGCCAAGATCAGGCCTACTATGGCTACACCTTC; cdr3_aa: CASSQDQAYYGYTF
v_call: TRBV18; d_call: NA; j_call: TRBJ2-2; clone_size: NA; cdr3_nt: TGTGCCAGCTCACCAGGCGGTTCATTGACCGGGGAGCTGTTTTTT; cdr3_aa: CASSPGGSLTGELFF
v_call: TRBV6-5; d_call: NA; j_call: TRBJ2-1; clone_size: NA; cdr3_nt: TGTGCCAGCAGTTACAGGGGACCAATTTACAATGAGCAGTTCTTC; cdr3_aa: CASSYRGPIYNEQFF
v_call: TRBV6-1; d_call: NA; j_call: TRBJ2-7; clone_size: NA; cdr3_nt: TGTGCCAGCAGTGAATCAGGCGTCAGGGCCCCCTACGAGCAGTACTTC; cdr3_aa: CASSESGVRAPYEQYF
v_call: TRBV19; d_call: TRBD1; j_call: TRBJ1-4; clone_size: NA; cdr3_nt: TGTGCCAGTAGGGACAGGGGACCCAATGAAAAACTGTTTTTT; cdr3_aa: CASRDRGPNEKLFF
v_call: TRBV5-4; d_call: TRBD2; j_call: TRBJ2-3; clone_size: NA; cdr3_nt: TGTGCCAGCAGCTCGCGACTAGCGGGAGCTAGCACAGATACGCAGTATTTT; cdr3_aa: CASSSRLAGASTDTQYF
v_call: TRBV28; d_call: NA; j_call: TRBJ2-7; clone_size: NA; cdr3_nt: TGTGCCAGCGACGGGGGAGGCTCCTACGAGCAGTACTTC; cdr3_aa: CASDGGGSYEQYF
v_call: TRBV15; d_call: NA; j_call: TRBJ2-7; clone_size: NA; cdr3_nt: TGTGCCACCAGTGCTAGGCGACAGAGCTACGAGCAGTACTTC; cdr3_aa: CATSARRQSYEQYF
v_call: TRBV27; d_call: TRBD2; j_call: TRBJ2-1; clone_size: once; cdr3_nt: TGTGCCAGCAGCTCACTAGCGGGAGTTTCCAATGAGCAGTTCTTC; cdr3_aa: CASSSLAGVSNEQFF
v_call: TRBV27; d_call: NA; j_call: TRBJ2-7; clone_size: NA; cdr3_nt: TGTGCCAGCAGCCTGGAAAAGACAGGCAGAACCTACGAGCAGTACTTC; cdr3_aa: CASSLEKTGRTYEQYF
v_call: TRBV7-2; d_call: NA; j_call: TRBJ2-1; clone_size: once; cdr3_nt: TGTGCCAGCAGCGATAGAGGCGACAGGCTTCTATACAATGAGCAGTTCTTC; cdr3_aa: CASSDRGDRLLYNEQFF
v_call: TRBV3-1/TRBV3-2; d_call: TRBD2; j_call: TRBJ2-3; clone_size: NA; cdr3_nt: TGTGCCAGCAGCCAAGACCTCCCCCCGGGACTAGCGGGCACAGATACGCAGTATTTT; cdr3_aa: CASSQDLPPGLAGTDTQYF
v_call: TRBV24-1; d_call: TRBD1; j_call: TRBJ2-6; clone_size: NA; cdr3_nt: TGTGCCACCAGTTCGCAGGGGGCGCGGTTCTCTGGGGCCAACGTCCTGACTTTC; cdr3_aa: CATSSQGARFSGANVLTF
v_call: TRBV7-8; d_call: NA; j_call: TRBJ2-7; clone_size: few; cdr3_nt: TGTGCCAGCAGCGTAGCCGTCCCGGGACATCGTTCCGAGCAGTACTTC; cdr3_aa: CASSVAVPGHRSEQYF
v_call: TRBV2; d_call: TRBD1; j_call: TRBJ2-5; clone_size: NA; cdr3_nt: TGTGCCAGCAGAAAAAACTTGGGGACAGGGTCAGAGACCCAGTACTTC; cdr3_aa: CASRKNLGTGSETQYF
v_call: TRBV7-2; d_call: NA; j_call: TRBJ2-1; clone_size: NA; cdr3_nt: TGTGCCAGCAGGGACACTAGCTCGGGCAATGAGCAGTTCTTC; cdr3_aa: CASRDTSSGNEQFF
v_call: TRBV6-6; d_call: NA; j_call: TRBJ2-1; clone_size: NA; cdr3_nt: TGTGCCAGCAGTTCAAGGATCCACAATGAGCAGTTCTTC; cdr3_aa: CASSSRIHNEQFF
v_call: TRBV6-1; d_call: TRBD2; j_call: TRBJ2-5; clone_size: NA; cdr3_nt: TGTGCCAGCAGTGAACGCCTAGCGGGAGGGCAGGAGACCCAGTACTTC; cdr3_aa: CASSERLAGGQETQYF
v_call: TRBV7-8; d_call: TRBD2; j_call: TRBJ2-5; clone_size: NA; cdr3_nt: TGTGCCAGCAGCTTCGGGGGGGCTAGCGGGAGAAGGAGAGAGACCCAGTACTTC; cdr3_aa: CASSFGGASGRRRETQYF
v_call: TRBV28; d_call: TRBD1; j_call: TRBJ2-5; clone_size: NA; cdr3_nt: TGTGCCAGCACTAGAGGCCAGGGGGCTGTTGAGACCCAGTACTTC; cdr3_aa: CASTRGQGAVETQYF
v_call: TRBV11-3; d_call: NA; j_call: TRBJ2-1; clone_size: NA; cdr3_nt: TGTGCCAGCAGCTTAGACGGTAGGGCGCAGTTCTTC; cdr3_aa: CASSLDGRAQFF
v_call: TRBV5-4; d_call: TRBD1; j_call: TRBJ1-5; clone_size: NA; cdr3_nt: TGTGCCAGCAGCCTAACCCCGGACAGGGACCGCCCTCAACGGCAGCCCCAGCATTTT; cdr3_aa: CASSLTPDRDRPQRQPQHF
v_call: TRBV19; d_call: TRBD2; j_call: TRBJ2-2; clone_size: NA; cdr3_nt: TGTGCCAGTAGTACTAGCGGGAGAGGGGAGCTGTTTTTT; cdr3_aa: CASSTSGRGELFF
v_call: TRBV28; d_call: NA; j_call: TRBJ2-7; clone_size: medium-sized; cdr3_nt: TGTGCCAGCAGTTTAGTTCTCTACGAGCAGTACTTC; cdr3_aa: CASSLVLYEQYF
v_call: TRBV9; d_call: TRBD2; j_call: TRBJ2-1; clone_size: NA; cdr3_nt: TGTGCCAGCAGCCTCGGACTAGCGGGAGTATCCAATGAGCAGTTCTTC; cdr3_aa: CASSLGLAGVSNEQFF
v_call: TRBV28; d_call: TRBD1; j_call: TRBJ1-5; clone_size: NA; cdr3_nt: TGTGCCAGCAGTCCCGGGACAGGGGGCATCGGTCAGCCCCAGCATTTT; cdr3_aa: CASSPGTGGIGQPQHF
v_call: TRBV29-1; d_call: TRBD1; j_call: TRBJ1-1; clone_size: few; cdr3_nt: TGCAGCGCCTCACCGGGACAGGGACTAAAAGCTTTCTTT; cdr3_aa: CSASPGQGLKAFF
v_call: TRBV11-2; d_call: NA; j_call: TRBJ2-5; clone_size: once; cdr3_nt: TGTGCCAGCAGCTTAAGGACAAACCAAGAGACCCAGTACTTC; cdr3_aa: CASSLRTNQETQYF
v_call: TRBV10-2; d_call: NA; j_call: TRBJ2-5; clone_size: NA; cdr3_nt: TGCGCCAGCAGTGACCTAGGGGCCTGGGAGTACTTC; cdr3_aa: CASSDLGAWEYF
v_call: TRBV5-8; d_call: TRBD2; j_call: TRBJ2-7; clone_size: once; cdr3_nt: TGTGCCAGCAGCTTGATCGGGAGGGAGACCTACGAGCAGTACTTC; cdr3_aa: CASSLIGRETYEQYF
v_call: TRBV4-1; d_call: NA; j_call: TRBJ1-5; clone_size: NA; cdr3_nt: TGCGCCAGCAGCCCGCAGTTCGATCAGCCCCAGCATTTT; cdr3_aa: CASSPQFDQPQHF
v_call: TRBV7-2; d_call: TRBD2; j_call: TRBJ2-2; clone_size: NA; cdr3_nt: TGTGCCAGCAGCTTTGGCGGGAGGGCGACCGGGGAGCTGTTTTTT; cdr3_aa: CASSFGGRATGELFF
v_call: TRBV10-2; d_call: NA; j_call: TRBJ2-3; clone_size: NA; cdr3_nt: TGCGCCAGCAGTGAGAGGGAGACAGATACGCAGTATTTT; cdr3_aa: CASSERETDTQYF
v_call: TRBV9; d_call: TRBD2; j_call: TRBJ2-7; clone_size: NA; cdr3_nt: TGTGCCAGCAGCGCCACCGGGACTAGCGGGTCCTACGAGCAGTACTTC; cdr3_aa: CASSATGTSGSYEQYF
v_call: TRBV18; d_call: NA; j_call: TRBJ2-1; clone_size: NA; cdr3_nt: TGTGCCAGCTCGCCCACAAGGGTCTCCTACAATGAGCAGTTCTTC; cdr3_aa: CASSPTRVSYNEQFF